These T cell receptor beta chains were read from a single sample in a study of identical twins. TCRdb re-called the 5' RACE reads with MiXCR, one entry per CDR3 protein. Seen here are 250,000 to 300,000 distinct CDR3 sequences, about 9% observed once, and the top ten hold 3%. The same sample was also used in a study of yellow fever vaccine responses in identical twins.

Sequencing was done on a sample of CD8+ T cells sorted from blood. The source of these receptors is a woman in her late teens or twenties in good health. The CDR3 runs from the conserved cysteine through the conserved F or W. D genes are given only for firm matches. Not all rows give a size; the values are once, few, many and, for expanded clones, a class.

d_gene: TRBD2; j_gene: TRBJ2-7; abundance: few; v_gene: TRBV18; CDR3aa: CASSREGLAGVEQYF; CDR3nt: TGTGCCAGCTCACGAGAGGGACTAGCGGGAGTCGAGCAGTACTTC
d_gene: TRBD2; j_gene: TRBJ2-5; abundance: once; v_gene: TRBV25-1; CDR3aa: CARSLLAGGEETQYF; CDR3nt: TGTGCCAGAAGCCTACTAGCGGGAGGGGAAGAGACCCAGTACTTC
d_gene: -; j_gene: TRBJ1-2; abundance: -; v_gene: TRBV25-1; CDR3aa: CASRTASNYGYTF; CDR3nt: TGTGCCAGCCGCACTGCTTCTAACTATGGCTACACCTTC
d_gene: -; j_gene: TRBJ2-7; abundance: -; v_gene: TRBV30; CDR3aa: CAWNSIVGEEQYF; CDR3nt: TGTGCCTGGAACTCCATCGTGGGGGAAGAGCAGTACTTC
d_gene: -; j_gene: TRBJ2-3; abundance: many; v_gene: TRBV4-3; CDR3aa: CASSQDRVSDTQYF; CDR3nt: TGCGCCAGCAGCCAAGACAGGGTCTCCGACACGCAGTATTTT
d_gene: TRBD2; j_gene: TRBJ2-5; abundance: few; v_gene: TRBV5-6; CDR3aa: CASSFVSGGARETQYF; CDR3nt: TGTGCCAGCAGCTTTGTCAGCGGGGGGGCTCGGGAGACCCAGTACTTC
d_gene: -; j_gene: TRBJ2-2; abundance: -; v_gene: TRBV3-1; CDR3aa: CASSPGSGELFF; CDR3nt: TGTGCCAGCAGCCCAGGGTCCGGGGAGCTGTTTTTT
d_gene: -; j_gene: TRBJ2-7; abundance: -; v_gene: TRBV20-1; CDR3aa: CSASEGYEQYF; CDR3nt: TGCAGTGCTAGTGAGGGTTACGAGCAGTACTTC
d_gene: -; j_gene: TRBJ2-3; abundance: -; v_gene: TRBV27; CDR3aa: CASSFHSTDTQYF; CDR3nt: TGTGCCAGCAGTTTTCATAGCACAGATACGCAGTATTTT
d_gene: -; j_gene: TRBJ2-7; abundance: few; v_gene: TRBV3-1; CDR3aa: CASSQFSGSYEQYF; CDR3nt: TGTGCCAGCAGCCAATTCAGCGGCTCCTACGAGCAGTACTTC
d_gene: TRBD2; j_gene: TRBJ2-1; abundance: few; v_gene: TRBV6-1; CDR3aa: CASSPRLAGANNEQFF; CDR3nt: TGTGCCAGCAGTCCCCGGCTAGCGGGAGCCAACAATGAGCAGTTCTTC
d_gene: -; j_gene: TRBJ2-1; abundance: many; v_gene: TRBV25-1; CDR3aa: CASSEFLGHSGSDEQFF; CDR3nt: TGTGCCAGCAGTGAATTCCTAGGACACTCGGGGAGCGATGAGCAGTTCTTC
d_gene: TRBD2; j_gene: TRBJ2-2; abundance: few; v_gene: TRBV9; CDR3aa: CASRPLLAANTGELFF; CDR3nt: TGTGCCAGCAGACCATTGCTAGCGGCGAACACCGGGGAGCTGTTTTTT
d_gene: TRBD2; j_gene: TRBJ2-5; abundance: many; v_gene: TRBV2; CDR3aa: CASPPGLAEETQYF; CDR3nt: TGTGCCAGTCCCCCGGGGCTAGCGGAAGAGACCCAGTACTTC
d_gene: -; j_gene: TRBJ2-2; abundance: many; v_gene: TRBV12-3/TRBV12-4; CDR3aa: CASSPSRGVWTGELFF; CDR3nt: TGTGCCAGCAGTCCGAGTAGGGGGGTTTGGACCGGGGAGCTGTTTTTT
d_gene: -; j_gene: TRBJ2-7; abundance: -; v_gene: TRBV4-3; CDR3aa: CASSQDRWQGYEQYF; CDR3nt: TGCGCCAGCAGCCAAGATAGATGGCAAGGCTACGAGCAGTACTTC
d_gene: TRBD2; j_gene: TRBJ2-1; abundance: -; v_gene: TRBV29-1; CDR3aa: CSVRPGLEGNEQFF; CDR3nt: TGCAGCGTCCGACCGGGACTAGAAGGCAATGAGCAGTTCTTC
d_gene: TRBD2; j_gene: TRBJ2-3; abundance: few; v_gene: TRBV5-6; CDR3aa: CASGGLAGDTQYF; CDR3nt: TGTGCCAGCGGGGGACTAGCGGGTGATACGCAGTATTTT
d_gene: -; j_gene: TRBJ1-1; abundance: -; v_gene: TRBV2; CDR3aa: CASSEALPPGNTEAFF; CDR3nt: TGTGCCAGCAGTGAAGCGCTTCCGCCAGGAAACACTGAAGCTTTCTTT
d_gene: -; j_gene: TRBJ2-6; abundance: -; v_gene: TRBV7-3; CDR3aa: CASSLMGRGRLTSGANVLTF; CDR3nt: TGTGCCAGCAGCTTAATGGGTCGCGGCAGGTTAACCTCTGGGGCCAACGTCCTGACTTTC
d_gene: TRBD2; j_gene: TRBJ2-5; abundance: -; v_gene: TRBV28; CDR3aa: CASSSPGTSGGSQETQYF; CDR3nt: TGTGCCAGCAGTTCACCCGGGACTAGCGGGGGGAGCCAAGAGACCCAGTACTTC
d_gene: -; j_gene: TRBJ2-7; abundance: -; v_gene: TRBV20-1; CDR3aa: CSARDDRLTYEQYF; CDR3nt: TGCAGTGCTAGAGACGACAGGCTAACCTACGAGCAGTACTTC
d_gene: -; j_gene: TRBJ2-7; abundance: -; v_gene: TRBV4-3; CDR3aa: CASSRFRGAYEQYF; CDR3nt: TGCGCCAGCAGCCGATTCAGGGGGGCCTACGAGCAGTACTTC
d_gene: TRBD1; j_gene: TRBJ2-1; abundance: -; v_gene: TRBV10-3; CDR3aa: CAIKDRGKHNEQFF; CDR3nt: TGTGCCATCAAGGACAGGGGGAAACACAATGAGCAGTTCTTC
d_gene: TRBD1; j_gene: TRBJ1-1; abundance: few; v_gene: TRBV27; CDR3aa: CASRTGVMNTEAFF; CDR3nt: TGTGCCAGCAGAACAGGGGTCATGAACACTGAAGCTTTCTTT
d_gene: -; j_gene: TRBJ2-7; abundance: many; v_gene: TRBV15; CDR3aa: CATSKGTYEQYF; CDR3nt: TGTGCCACCAGCAAAGGTACCTACGAGCAGTACTTC
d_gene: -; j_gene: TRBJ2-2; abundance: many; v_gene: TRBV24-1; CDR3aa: CATSDAGELFF; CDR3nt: TGTGCCACCAGTGATGCCGGGGAGCTGTTTTTT
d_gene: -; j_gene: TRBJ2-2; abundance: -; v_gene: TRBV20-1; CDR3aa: CSASRGALYTGELFF; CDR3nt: TGCAGTGCTAGTAGGGGGGCTCTTTACACCGGGGAGCTGTTTTTT
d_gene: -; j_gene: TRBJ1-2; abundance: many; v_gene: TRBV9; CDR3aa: CASRELDRVYGYTF; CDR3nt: TGTGCCAGCAGAGAACTCGACAGAGTCTATGGCTACACCTTC
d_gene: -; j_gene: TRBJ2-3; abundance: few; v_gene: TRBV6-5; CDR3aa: CASSYGWGADTQYF; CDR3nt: TGTGCCAGCAGTTACGGGTGGGGGGCAGATACGCAGTATTTT
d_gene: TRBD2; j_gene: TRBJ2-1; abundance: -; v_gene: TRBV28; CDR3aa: CASSPIAGGTNEQFF; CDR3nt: TGTGCCAGCAGTCCAATAGCGGGGGGGACGAATGAGCAGTTCTTC
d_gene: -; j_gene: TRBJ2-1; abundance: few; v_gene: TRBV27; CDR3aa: CASSLGPPHINNEQFF; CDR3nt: TGTGCCAGCAGTTTAGGCCCACCTCACATCAACAATGAGCAGTTCTTC
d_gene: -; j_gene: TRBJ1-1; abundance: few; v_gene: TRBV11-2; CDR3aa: CASSWEVNTEAFF; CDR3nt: TGTGCCAGCAGCTGGGAAGTGAACACTGAAGCTTTCTTT
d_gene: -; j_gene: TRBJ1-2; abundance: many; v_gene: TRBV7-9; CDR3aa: CASSLEAPTNYGYTF; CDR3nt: TGTGCCAGCAGCTTGGAGGCGCCCACTAACTATGGCTACACCTTC
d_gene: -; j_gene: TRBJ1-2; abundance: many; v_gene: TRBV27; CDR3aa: CASKYRQSQGDGYTF; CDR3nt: TGTGCCAGCAAATACCGGCAATCCCAAGGGGATGGCTACACCTTC
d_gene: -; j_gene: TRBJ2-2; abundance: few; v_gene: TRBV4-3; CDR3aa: CASSQGFRDTPTGELFF; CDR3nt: TGCGCCAGCAGCCAGGGTTTCCGGGACACTCCCACCGGGGAGCTGTTTTTT
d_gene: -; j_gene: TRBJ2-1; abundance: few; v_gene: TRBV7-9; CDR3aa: CASSSLGDEQFF; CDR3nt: TGTGCCAGCAGCTCCCTGGGCGATGAGCAGTTCTTC
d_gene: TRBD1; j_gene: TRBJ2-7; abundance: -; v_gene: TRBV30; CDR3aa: CAWELGQGAYEQYF; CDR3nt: TGTGCCTGGGAACTGGGACAGGGGGCCTACGAGCAGTACTTC
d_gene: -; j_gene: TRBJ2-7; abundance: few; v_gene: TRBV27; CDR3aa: CASSRGVSYEQYF; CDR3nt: TGTGCCAGCAGTCGAGGAGTTTCCTACGAGCAGTACTTC
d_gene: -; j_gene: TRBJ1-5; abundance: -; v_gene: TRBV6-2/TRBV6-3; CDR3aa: CASRSGGLSLGNQPQHF; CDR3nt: TGTGCCAGCAGGTCCGGTGGTCTTAGCTTGGGAAATCAGCCCCAGCATTTT
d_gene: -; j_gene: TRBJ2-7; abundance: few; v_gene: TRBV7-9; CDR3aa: CASSSQGNPYEQYF; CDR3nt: TGTGCCAGCAGCTCACAGGGAAATCCCTACGAGCAGTACTTC
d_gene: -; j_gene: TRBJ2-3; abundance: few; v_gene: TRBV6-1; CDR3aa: CASSALGPGVDTQYF; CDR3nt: TGTGCCAGCAGTGCCCTTGGTCCTGGTGTAGATACGCAGTATTTT
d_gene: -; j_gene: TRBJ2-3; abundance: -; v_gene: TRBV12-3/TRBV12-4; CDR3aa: CTSFTTPPQMADTDTQYF; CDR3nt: TGTACCAGCTTCACGACCCCCCCGCAGATGGCGGACACAGATACGCAGTATTTT
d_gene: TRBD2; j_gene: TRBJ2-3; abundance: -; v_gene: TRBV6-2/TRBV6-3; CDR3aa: CASSYSRLAGAHTDTQYF; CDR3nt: TGTGCCAGCAGTTACTCGAGACTAGCGGGAGCCCACACAGATACGCAGTATTTT
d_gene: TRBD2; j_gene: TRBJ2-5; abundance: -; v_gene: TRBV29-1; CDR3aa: CSVELRGGRQETQYF; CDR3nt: TGCAGCGTTGAACTGCGGGGGGGCCGCCAAGAGACCCAGTACTTC
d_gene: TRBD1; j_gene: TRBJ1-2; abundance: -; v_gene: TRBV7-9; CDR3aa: CASSLGTGALFNYGYTF; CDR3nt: TGTGCCAGCAGCTTAGGGACAGGGGCCCTATTTAACTATGGCTACACCTTC
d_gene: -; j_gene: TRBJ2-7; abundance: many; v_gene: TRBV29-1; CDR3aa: CSVAGGESYEQYF; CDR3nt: TGCAGCGTCGCAGGGGGGGAATCCTACGAGCAGTACTTC
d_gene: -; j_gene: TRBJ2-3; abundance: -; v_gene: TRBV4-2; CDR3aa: CASSQPGESLLQYF; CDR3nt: TGTGCCAGCAGCCAACCTGGGGAGAGCCTCTTGCAGTATTTT
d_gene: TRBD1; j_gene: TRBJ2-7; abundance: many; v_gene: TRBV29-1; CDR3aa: CSVEEGQGFYEQYF; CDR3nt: TGCAGCGTTGAAGAGGGACAGGGCTTCTACGAGCAGTACTTC
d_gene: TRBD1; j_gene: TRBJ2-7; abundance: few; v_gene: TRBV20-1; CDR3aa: CSAMDRGLPSYEQYF; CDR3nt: TGCAGTGCTATGGACAGGGGCCTCCCTTCCTACGAGCAGTACTTC
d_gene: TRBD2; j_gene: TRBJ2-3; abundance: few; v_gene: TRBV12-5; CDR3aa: CASGLGPTSGGAPDTQYF; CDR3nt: TGTGCTAGTGGTTTGGGACCCACTAGCGGGGGGGCCCCAGATACGCAGTATTTT
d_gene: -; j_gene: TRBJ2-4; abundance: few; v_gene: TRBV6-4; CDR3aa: CASKGGDLAKNIQYF; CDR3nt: TGTGCCAGCAAAGGGGGGGATCTAGCCAAAAACATTCAGTACTTC
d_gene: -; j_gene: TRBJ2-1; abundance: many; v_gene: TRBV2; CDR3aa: CASYLAYQFF; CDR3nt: TGTGCCAGCTACCTAGCGTACCAGTTCTTC
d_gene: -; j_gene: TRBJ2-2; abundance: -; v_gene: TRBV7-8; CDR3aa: CASRNEANTGELFF; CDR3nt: TGTGCCAGCAGGAACGAAGCGAACACCGGGGAGCTGTTTTTT
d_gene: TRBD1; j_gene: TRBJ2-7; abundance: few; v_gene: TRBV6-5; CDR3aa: CASSWAPPGGPYEQYF; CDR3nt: TGTGCCAGCAGTTGGGCCCCCCCAGGGGGACCCTACGAGCAGTACTTC
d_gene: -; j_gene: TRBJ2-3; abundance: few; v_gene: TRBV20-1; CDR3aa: CSASKVGRSWAYTQYF; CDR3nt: TGCAGTGCTTCTAAAGTGGGGAGAAGTTGGGCTTATACGCAGTATTTT
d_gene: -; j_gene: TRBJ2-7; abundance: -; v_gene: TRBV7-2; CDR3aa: CASSLWATTYEQYF; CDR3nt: TGTGCCAGCAGCTTATGGGCCACTACCTACGAGCAGTACTTC
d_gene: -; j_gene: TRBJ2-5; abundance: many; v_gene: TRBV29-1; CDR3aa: CSVAEQETQYF; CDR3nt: TGCAGCGTGGCGGAACAAGAGACCCAGTACTTC
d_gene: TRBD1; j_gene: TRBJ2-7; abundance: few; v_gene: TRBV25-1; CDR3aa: CASSDEGAHDEQYF; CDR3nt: TGTGCCAGCAGTGACGAGGGGGCGCACGACGAGCAGTACTTC